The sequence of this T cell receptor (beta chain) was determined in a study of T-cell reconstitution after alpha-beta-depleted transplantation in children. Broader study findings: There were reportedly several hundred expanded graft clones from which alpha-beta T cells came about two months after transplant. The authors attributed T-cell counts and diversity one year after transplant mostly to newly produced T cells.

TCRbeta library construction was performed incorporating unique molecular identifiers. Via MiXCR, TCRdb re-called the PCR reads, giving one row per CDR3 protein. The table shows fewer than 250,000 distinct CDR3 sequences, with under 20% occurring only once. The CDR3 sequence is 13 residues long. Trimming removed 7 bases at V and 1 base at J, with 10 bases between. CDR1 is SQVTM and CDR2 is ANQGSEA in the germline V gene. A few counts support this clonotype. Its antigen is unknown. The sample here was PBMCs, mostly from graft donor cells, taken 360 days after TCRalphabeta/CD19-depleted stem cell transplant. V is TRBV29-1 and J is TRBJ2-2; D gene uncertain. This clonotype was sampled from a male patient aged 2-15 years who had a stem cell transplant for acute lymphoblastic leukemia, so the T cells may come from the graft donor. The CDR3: CSAVGWNTGELFF. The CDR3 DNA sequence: TGCAGCGCCGTCGGATGGAACACCGGGGAGCTGTTTTTT.